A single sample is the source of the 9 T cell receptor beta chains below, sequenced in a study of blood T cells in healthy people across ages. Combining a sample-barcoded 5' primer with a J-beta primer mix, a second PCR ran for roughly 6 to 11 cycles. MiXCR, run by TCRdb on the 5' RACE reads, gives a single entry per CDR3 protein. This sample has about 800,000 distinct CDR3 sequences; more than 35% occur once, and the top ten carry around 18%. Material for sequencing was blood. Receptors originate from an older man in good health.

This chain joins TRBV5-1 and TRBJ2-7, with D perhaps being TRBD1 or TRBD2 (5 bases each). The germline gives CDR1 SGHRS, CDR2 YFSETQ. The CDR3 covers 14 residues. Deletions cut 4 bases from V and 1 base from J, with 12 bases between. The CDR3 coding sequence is TGCGCCAGCAGCATCCGGGACCCTTCCTACGAGCAGTACTTC. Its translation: CASSIRDPSYEQYF.

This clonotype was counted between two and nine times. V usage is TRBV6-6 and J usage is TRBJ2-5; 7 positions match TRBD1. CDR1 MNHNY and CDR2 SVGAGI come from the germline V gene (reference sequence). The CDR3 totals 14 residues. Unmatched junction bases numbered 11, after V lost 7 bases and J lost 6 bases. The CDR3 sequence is CASTGVGGAQTQYF. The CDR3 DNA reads TGTGCCAGCACCGGTGTAGGGGGCGCGCAGACCCAGTACTTC.

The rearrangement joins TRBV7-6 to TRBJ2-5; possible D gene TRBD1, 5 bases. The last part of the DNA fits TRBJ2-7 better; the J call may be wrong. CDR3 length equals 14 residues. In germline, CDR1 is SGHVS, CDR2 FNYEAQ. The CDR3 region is CASSLGHRIVEQYF. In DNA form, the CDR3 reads TGTGCCAGCAGCTTAGGTCACAGGATTGTCGAGCAGTACTTC.

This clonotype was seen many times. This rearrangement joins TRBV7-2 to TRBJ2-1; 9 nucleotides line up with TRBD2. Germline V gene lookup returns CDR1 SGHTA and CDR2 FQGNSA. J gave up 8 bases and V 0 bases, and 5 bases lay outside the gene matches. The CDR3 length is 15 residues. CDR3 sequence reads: CASSLASSGIYEQFF. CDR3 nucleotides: TGTGCCAGCAGCTTAGCGTCTAGCGGGATCTATGAGCAGTTCTTC.

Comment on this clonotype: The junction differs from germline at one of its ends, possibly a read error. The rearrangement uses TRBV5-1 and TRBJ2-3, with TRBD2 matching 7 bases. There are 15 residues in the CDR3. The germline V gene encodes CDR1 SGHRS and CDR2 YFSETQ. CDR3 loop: CASGDSGGTTDTRYF. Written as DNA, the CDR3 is TGCGCCAGCGGGGATTCCGGGGGGACCACAGATACGCGGTATTTT.

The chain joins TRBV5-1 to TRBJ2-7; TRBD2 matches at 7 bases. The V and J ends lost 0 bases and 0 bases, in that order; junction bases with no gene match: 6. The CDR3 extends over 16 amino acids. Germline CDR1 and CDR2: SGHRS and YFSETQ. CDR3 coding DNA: TGCGCCAGCAGCTTGGAGGGAGGGGCGAACTCCTACGAGCAGTACTTC. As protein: CASSLEGGANSYEQYF.

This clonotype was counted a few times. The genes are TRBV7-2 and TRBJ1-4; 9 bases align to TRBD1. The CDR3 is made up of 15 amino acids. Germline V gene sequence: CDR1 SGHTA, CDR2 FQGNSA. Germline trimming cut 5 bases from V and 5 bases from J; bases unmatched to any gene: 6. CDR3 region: CASSTTGGRNEKLFF. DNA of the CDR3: TGTGCCAGCAGCACAACAGGGGGCAGAAATGAAAAACTGTTTTTT.

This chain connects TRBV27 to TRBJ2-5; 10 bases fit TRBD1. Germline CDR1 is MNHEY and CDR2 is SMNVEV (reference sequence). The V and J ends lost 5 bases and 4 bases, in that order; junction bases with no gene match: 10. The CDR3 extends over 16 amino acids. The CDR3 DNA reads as TGTGCCAGCAGTAGCTGGGACAGGGGATCCCTAGAGACCCAGTACTTC. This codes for CASSSWDRGSLETQYF.

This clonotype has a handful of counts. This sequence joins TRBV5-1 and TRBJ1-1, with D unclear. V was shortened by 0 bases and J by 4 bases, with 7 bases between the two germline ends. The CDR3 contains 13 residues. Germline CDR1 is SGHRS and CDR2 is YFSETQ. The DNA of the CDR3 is TGCGCCAGCAGCTTGGTTGCAGGCACTGAAGCTTTCTTT. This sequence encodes CASSLVAGTEAFF.